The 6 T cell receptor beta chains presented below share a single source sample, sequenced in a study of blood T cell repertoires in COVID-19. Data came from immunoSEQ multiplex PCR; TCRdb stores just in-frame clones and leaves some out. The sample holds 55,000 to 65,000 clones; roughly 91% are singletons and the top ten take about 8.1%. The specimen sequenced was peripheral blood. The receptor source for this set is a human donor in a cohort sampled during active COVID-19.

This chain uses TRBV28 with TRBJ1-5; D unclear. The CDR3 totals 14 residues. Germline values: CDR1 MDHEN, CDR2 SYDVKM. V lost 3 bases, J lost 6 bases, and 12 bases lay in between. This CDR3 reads CASSLGGGGQPQHF. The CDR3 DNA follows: TGTGCCAGCAGTTTGGGAGGAGGTGGTCAGCCCCAGCATTTT.

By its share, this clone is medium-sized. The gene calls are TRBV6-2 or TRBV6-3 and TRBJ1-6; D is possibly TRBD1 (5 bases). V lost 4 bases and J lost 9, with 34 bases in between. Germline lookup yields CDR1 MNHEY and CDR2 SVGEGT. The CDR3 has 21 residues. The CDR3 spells CASSSLFEGWTLSKLGSPLHF. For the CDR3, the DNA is TGTGCCAGCAGTTCCCTATTTGAAGGTTGGACACTATCCAAACTGGGTTCACCCCTCCACTTT.

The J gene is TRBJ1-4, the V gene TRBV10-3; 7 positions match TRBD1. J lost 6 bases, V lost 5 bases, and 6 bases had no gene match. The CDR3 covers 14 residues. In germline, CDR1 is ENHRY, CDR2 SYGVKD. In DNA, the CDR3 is TGTGCCATCAGTTCACAGGGGATGGATGAAAAACTGTTTTTT. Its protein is CAISSQGMDEKLFF.

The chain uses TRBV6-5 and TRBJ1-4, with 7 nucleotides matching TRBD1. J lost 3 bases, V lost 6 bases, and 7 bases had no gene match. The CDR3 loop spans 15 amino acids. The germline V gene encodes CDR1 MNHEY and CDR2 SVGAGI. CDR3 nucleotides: TGTGCCAGCAGCGGTAGGGGGCTAGCTAATGAAAAACTGTTTTTT. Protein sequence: CASSGRGLANEKLFF.

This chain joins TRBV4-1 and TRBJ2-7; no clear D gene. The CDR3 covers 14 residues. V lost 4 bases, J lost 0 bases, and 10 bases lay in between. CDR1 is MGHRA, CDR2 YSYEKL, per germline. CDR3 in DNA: TGCGCCAGCAGCCTATATGACACCTCCTACGAGCAGTACTTC. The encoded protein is CASSLYDTSYEQYF.

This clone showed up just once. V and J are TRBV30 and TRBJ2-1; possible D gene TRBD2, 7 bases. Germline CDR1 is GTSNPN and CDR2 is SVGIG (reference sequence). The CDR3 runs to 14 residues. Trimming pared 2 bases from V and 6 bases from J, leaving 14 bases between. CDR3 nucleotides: TGTGCCTGGAGTCTCGGGGGGCTCGGCAATGAGCAGTTCTTC. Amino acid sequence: CAWSLGGLGNEQFF.